A selection of T cell receptor beta chains follows, all from one sample in a study of blood T cells in healthy people across ages. TCRdb reanalysed the 5' RACE reads using MiXCR and keeps one entry per CDR3 protein. The sample has about 1,400,000 distinct CDR3 sequences, roughly 60% seen once. The sample taken for sequencing was blood. The receptors come from a man aged 18 to 35 in good health. Each CDR3 is given with its conserved first and last residue. Fields, in order: D gene, J gene, V gene, clone size, CDR3 DNA, CDR3 protein. A D gene is named only where the DNA matches it firmly. The listing skips clone size in some rows; elsewhere it reads once, few, many or a size class.

d_call: TRBD1
j_call: TRBJ2-5
v_call: TRBV29-1
clone_size: NA
cdr3_nt: TGCAGCCCAACATTGGGGGCAGGGGGCTATGAGACCCAGTACTTC
cdr3_aa: CSPTLGAGGYETQYF

d_call: NA
j_call: TRBJ2-5
v_call: TRBV20-1
clone_size: NA
cdr3_nt: TGCAGTGCCCAGGGGCATTATAGCTCAGAGACCCAGTACTTC
cdr3_aa: CSAQGHYSSETQYF

d_call: NA
j_call: TRBJ2-1
v_call: TRBV6-1
clone_size: NA
cdr3_nt: TGTGCCAGCAGTGAACTAGGGCTCTACAATGAGCAGTTCTTC
cdr3_aa: CASSELGLYNEQFF

d_call: NA
j_call: TRBJ2-4
v_call: TRBV3-1
clone_size: NA
cdr3_nt: TGTGCCAGCAGCCAGGAGGGAGTAAGGGGCATTCAGTACTTC
cdr3_aa: CASSQEGVRGIQYF

d_call: TRBD2
j_call: TRBJ2-5
v_call: TRBV4-1
clone_size: NA
cdr3_nt: TGCGCCAGCAGCCAACCTAGCGGGAGTTGGGAGACCCAGTACTTC
cdr3_aa: CASSQPSGSWETQYF

d_call: NA
j_call: TRBJ2-7
v_call: TRBV14
clone_size: NA
cdr3_nt: TGTGCCAGCAGCCAAAATAGTGAGTTCAACAATGAGCAGTACTTC
cdr3_aa: CASSQNSEFNNEQYF

d_call: NA
j_call: TRBJ2-7
v_call: TRBV10-3
clone_size: NA
cdr3_nt: TGTGCCATCAGTGAGCGAGGGGGAGGTCCCTACGAGCAGTACTTC
cdr3_aa: CAISERGGGPYEQYF

d_call: NA
j_call: TRBJ1-4
v_call: TRBV7-8
clone_size: NA
cdr3_nt: TGTGCCAGCAGCGCGAGACAGGCTATTAATGAAAAACTGTTTTTT
cdr3_aa: CASSARQAINEKLFF

d_call: NA
j_call: TRBJ2-3
v_call: TRBV24-1
clone_size: NA
cdr3_nt: TGTGCCACCAGTGATCCCCAGGGGACGAGCACAGATACGCAGTATTTT
cdr3_aa: CATSDPQGTSTDTQYF

d_call: TRBD1
j_call: TRBJ1-4
v_call: TRBV20-1
clone_size: NA
cdr3_nt: TGCAGTGCTAGAGTAAGCGGAACAGGGGACGCAAAACTGTTTTTT
cdr3_aa: CSARVSGTGDAKLFF

d_call: TRBD1
j_call: TRBJ2-7
v_call: TRBV5-1
clone_size: once
cdr3_nt: TGCGCCAGCAGCGCCGGGACAGAACTTTACGAGCAGTACTTC
cdr3_aa: CASSAGTELYEQYF

d_call: TRBD1
j_call: TRBJ2-3
v_call: TRBV10-3
clone_size: few
cdr3_nt: TGTGCCGTCGGTGGGACAGGGGGAACAGATACGCAGTATTTT
cdr3_aa: CAVGGTGGTDTQYF

d_call: TRBD1
j_call: TRBJ1-1
v_call: TRBV4-3
clone_size: NA
cdr3_nt: TGCGCCAGCAGCCAGGCTTCGACAGGGTTGGTCACTGAAGCTTTCTTT
cdr3_aa: CASSQASTGLVTEAFF

d_call: TRBD1
j_call: TRBJ2-6
v_call: TRBV27
clone_size: once
cdr3_nt: TGTGCCAGCAGTCCTTACACAGGGGCTGGGGCCAACGTCCTGACTTTC
cdr3_aa: CASSPYTGAGANVLTF

d_call: TRBD1
j_call: TRBJ1-4
v_call: TRBV29-1
clone_size: NA
cdr3_nt: TGCAGCGTAAGGGACAGTGGGAATGAAAAACTGTTTTTT
cdr3_aa: CSVRDSGNEKLFF

d_call: TRBD1
j_call: TRBJ2-3
v_call: TRBV25-1
clone_size: NA
cdr3_nt: TGTGCCAGCAGTGGGAACAGGGGTCCGATAGATACGCAGTATTTT
cdr3_aa: CASSGNRGPIDTQYF